These T cell receptor beta chains were read from a single sample in a study of T cell changes during pregnancy in multiple sclerosis. This table comes from immunoSEQ multiplex PCR, and its TCRdb copy is limited to in-frame clones, with some not included. Found here are 50,000 to 65,000 clones, 90% to 95% of them singletons; the top ten hold 3% to 4%. The specimen was CD8+ T cells from peripheral blood mononuclear cells, collected in the second trimester of pregnancy. These receptor sequences come from a female donor with multiple sclerosis, enrolled in a pregnancy study. Both conserved end residues are part of each CDR3. A D gene is named only where the DNA matches it firmly. Size tells how often a clone was seen (once, few, many) or the class of an expanded clone, and some rows leave it out.

>TRBV14|-|TRBJ1-2|TRBD1
CASSQAWTGANYGYTF
TGTGCCAGCAGCCAAGCCTGGACAGGGGCTAACTATGGCTACACCTTC
>TRBV10-3|-|TRBJ2-7|TRBD2
CAISEMTSGIYEQYF
TGTGCCATCAGTGAGATGACTAGCGGGATCTACGAGCAGTACTTC
>TRBV27|-|TRBJ1-4|-
CASSLGTGDEKLFF
TGTGCCAGCAGTTTGGGAACAGGAGATGAAAAACTGTTTTTT
>TRBV5-4|-|TRBJ2-7|-
CASSYTTFATEQYF
TGTGCCAGCAGCTATACGACTTTCGCTACCGAGCAGTACTTC
>TRBV7-9|few|TRBJ1-3|-
CASSSNRASSGNTIYF
TGTGCCAGCAGCTCCAACAGGGCCTCCTCTGGAAACACCATATATTTT
>TRBV13|-|TRBJ2-7|TRBD2
CASSTRLAGGLVDEQYF
TGTGCCAGCAGCACGAGACTAGCGGGAGGGCTGGTGGACGAGCAGTACTTC
>TRBV7-9|-|TRBJ2-7|TRBD2
CASSSDSGRGSYEQYF
TGTGCCAGCAGCTCTGATAGCGGGAGGGGCTCCTACGAGCAGTACTTC
>TRBV29-1|-|TRBJ2-5|TRBD1
CSVDRGTLLETQYF
TGCAGCGTTGACAGGGGGACCCTTCTAGAGACCCAGTACTTC
>TRBV6-1|-|TRBJ2-7|-
CASSPTRGSYEQYF
TGTGCCAGCTCGCCCACTCGGGGCTCCTACGAGCAGTACTTC
>TRBV19|-|TRBJ2-3|TRBD2
CASSMRREAPDTQYF
TGTGCCAGTAGTATGCGTCGGGAGGCACCAGATACGCAGTATTTT
>TRBV27|-|TRBJ2-1|TRBD2
CASSLQTTGLAPDRLYNEQFF
TGTGCCAGCAGTTTACAGACCACGGGACTAGCGCCCGATCGACTATACAATGAGCAGTTCTTC
>TRBV28|once|TRBJ1-2|-
CASSMTGTDADGYTF
TGTGCCAGCAGTATGACAGGAACTGATGCAGATGGCTACACCTTC
>TRBV2|-|TRBJ1-5|-
CASSPRGFDQPQHF
TGTGCCAGCAGTCCCAGGGGTTTCGATCAGCCCCAGCATTTT
>TRBV4-3|-|TRBJ1-4|TRBD1
CASSPNRGDEKLFF
TGCGCCAGCAGCCCCAACAGGGGGGATGAAAAACTGTTTTTT
>TRBV28|once|TRBJ1-1|TRBD1
CASARGSNTEAFF
TGTGCCAGCGCCAGGGGGTCGAACACTGAAGCTTTCTTT
>TRBV5-4|-|TRBJ2-1|-
CASRDTGFGPYNEQFF
TGTGCCAGCAGGGACACAGGGTTTGGTCCCTACAATGAGCAGTTCTTC
>TRBV19|-|TRBJ2-7|TRBD1
CASTDRAHEQYF
TGTGCCAGTACCGACAGGGCCCACGAGCAGTACTTC
>TRBV9|once|TRBJ2-1|TRBD2
CASSVALTSGYNEQFF
TGTGCCAGCAGCGTAGCCCTGACTAGCGGATACAATGAGCAGTTCTTC
>TRBV18|-|TRBJ1-4|-
CASSPPDSNEKLFF
TGTGCCAGCTCACCACCGGACAGCAATGAAAAACTGTTTTTT
>TRBV11-2|-|TRBJ2-5|TRBD2
CASSLGTGGQETQYF
TGTGCCAGCAGCTTAGGCACGGGGGGCCAAGAGACCCAGTACTTC
>TRBV7-6|once|TRBJ2-1|-
CASSLGGSYNEQFF
TGTGCCAGCAGCTTAGGAGGCTCCTACAATGAGCAGTTCTTC
>TRBV5-5|-|TRBJ2-7|-
CASSFYFQGTYEQYF
TGTGCCAGCAGCTTTTACTTCCAGGGGACCTACGAGCAGTACTTC
>TRBV28|-|TRBJ2-7|TRBD1
CASSFGQGIYEQYF
TGTGCCAGCAGTTTTGGACAGGGAATCTACGAGCAGTACTTC
>TRBV7-8|-|TRBJ2-1|-
CASSYSPGSSYNEQFF
TGTGCCAGCAGTTACTCCCCGGGATCTTCCTACAATGAGCAGTTCTTC
>TRBV2|-|TRBJ2-5|TRBD1
CASRGTGAWSQETQYF
TGTGCCAGCAGGGGGACAGGGGCCTGGTCGCAAGAGACCCAGTACTTC
>TRBV7-2|-|TRBJ2-7|-
CASSLGAGSYEQYF
TGTGCCAGCAGCTTAGGAGCGGGTAGCTACGAGCAGTACTTC
>TRBV18|-|TRBJ1-1|-
CASSADRSMNTEAFF
TGTGCCAGCTCAGCCGACCGGAGCATGAACACTGAAGCTTTCTTT
>TRBV30|-|TRBJ2-2|-
CAWGWEAGELFF
TGTGCCTGGGGCTGGGAGGCCGGGGAGCTGTTTTTT
>TRBV27|-|TRBJ1-2|-
CASTWAVGGGYTF
TGTGCCAGCACCTGGGCGGTGGGAGGCGGCTACACCTTC
>TRBV27|-|TRBJ2-6|-
CASSRASGANVLTF
TGTGCCAGCTCCAGGGCCTCTGGGGCCAACGTCCTGACTTTC
>TRBV21-1|-|TRBJ2-1|-
CASIEGGGRDNEQFF
TGTGCCAGCATAGAGGGTGGCGGGAGGGACAATGAGCAGTTCTTC
>TRBV7-9|-|TRBJ1-1|-
CASSQGHSNTEAFF
TGTGCCAGCAGCCAGGGACATTCGAACACTGAAGCTTTCTTT
>TRBV29-1|-|TRBJ2-7|-
CSVEGTGIADYEQYF
TGCAGCGTTGAAGGTACCGGGATCGCAGACTACGAGCAGTACTTC
>TRBV27|-|TRBJ2-3|TRBD2
CASSFRIGGTSRTDTQYF
TGTGCCAGCAGTTTCCGCATCGGGGGGACTAGCCGCACAGATACGCAGTATTTT
>TRBV5-1|-|TRBJ2-1|TRBD2
CASSLTPGLASEQFF
TGCGCCAGCAGCTTAACCCCGGGACTAGCTTCTGAGCAGTTCTTC
>TRBV5-1|-|TRBJ2-5|-
CASSSIDPPTGTQYF
TGCGCCAGCAGCTCCATTGACCCCCCAACAGGGACCCAGTACTTC
>TRBV18|once|TRBJ2-5|-
CASSPPGTAGETQYF
TGTGCCAGCTCACCACCGGGGACTGCCGGGGAGACCCAGTACTTC
>TRBV14|-|TRBJ2-5|TRBD1
CASSHGTGLLETQYF
TGTGCCAGCAGCCACGGGACAGGGCTGTTAGAGACCCAGTACTTC
>TRBV28|-|TRBJ1-2|TRBD1
CASSLPQGAANYGYTF
TGTGCCAGCAGTTTACCTCAGGGGGCGGCTAACTATGGCTACACCTTC